These T cell receptor beta chains were read from a single sample in a study of beta chain features in type 1 diabetes. Clones were sequenced by immunoSEQ multiplex PCR, and TCRdb holds only the in-frame ones, with some missing. The sample carries hundreds of thousands of clones, roughly 15% recorded once. Input material: naive CD4+ T cells from blood. The receptors were gathered from a man aged 18 to 35 in good health. Both conserved end residues are part of each CDR3. Each record gives: J gene, clone size, V gene, D gene, CDR3 DNA, CDR3 protein. D genes are given only for firm matches. Clone size is not always given. Where it is, it says once, few, many or a class for expanded clones.

TRBJ2-1 . TRBV28 TRBD1 TGTGCCAGCAGGGGGACAGGGAACTTTAACAATGAGCAGTTCTTC CASRGTGNFNNEQFF
TRBJ2-7 few TRBV7-3 TRBD2 TGTGCCAGCAGCTTATCTACTAGCGATACCTACGAGCAGTACTTC CASSLSTSDTYEQYF
TRBJ2-7 . TRBV4-3 . TGCGCCAGCAGCCAAGAGTCCTACAGGTACGAGCAGTACTTC CASSQESYRYEQYF
TRBJ1-5 . TRBV4-3 . TGCGCCAGCAGTCGAGTCAGGGGTAACAAGGGAGCGCAGCCCCAGCATTTT CASSRVRGNKGAQPQHF
TRBJ1-1 . TRBV7-2 . TGTGCCAGCAGGAGGGCGGGGGCAAACACTGAAGCTTTCTTT CASRRAGANTEAFF
TRBJ2-3 . TRBV5-1 TRBD1 TGCGCCAGCAGCTTACGACAGGGTAGCACAGATACGCAGTATTTT CASSLRQGSTDTQYF
TRBJ2-2 . TRBV7-2 TRBD2 TGTGCCAGCAGGCCGGGACTAGCGGGAGGCACCGGGGAGCTGTTTTTT CASRPGLAGGTGELFF
TRBJ1-2 . TRBV7-2 . TGTGCCAGCAGCGGCAGAGTTAACTATGGCTACACCTTC CASSGRVNYGYTF
TRBJ2-6 . TRBV11-2 . TGTGCCAGCAGCTTAAGGGCTGTAGGTAATGCTGGGGCCAACGTCCTGACTTTC CASSLRAVGNAGANVLTF
TRBJ2-3 few TRBV9 . TGTGCCAGCAACGTTGGGGGAGCAGATACGCAGTATTTT CASNVGGADTQYF
TRBJ1-6 few TRBV7-2 . TGTGCCAGCAGCAATAGATCGCCAGGGGCCGATTCACCCCTCCACTTT CASSNRSPGADSPLHF
TRBJ1-1 few TRBV18 . TGTGCCAGCTCACCACGTGCGCGTAATGATGAAGCTTTCTTT CASSPRARNDEAFF
TRBJ2-2 . TRBV5-1 TRBD1 TGCGCCAGCAGCAGTAGGACAGGGGACACCGGGGAGCTGTTTTTT CASSSRTGDTGELFF
TRBJ2-3 few TRBV11-2 . TGTGCCAGCAGCTTACGACGCGGAGACACAGATACGCAGTATTTT CASSLRRGDTDTQYF
TRBJ1-1 . TRBV7-2 TRBD1 TGTGCCAGCAGCTCACAGGGGCCCAACACTGAAGCTTTCTTT CASSSQGPNTEAFF
TRBJ1-4 . TRBV7-9 . TGTGCCAGCAGCCACCGGGACGGGAGGTTCGGAAAACTGTTTTTT CASSHRDGRFGKLFF
TRBJ2-7 few TRBV9 . TGTGCCAGCAGCCCCCAACTCGGCTACGAGCAGTACTTC CASSPQLGYEQYF
TRBJ2-2 . TRBV27 . TGTGCCAGCAGTTCCCGTTTTAGGGCAAACACCGGGGAGCTGTTTTTT CASSSRFRANTGELFF
TRBJ2-3 few TRBV7-6 . TGTGCCAGCAGCTTCGCGGGGTCCGATACGCAGTATTTT CASSFAGSDTQYF
TRBJ1-2 few TRBV29-1 . TGCAGTGACGATCGAGGGGACAATGGCTACACCTTC CSDDRGDNGYTF
TRBJ1-3 few TRBV7-6 TRBD1 TGTGCCAGCAGCTTCTTCCCACAGGGGGAAAGAGGAAACACCATATATTTT CASSFFPQGERGNTIYF
TRBJ2-3 . TRBV7-2 . TGTGCCAGCAGCTTAGGCCCAGCGGGCGCAGATACGCAGTATTTT CASSLGPAGADTQYF
TRBJ2-1 few TRBV9 TRBD2 TGTGCCAGCAGCGTAGCAATAGCGGGAGTTCATGAGCAGTTCTTC CASSVAIAGVHEQFF
TRBJ1-3 few TRBV7-2 . TGTGCCAGCAGTCGGACAGCCCTTTCTGGAAACACCATATATTTT CASSRTALSGNTIYF
TRBJ1-3 few TRBV10-3 . TGTGCCATCACTCTGACAGTGTTTGGAAACACCATATATTTT CAITLTVFGNTIYF
TRBJ2-7 . TRBV7-9 TRBD1 TGTGCCAGCAGCTCACAGGGGCTAGTGGTTAACGAGCAGTACTTC CASSSQGLVVNEQYF
TRBJ1-2 once TRBV6-5 . TGTGCCAGCAGCCCGGAAGTTGGAGGGCGGGGAGGCTACACCTTC CASSPEVGGRGGYTF
TRBJ2-7 few TRBV7-9 . TGTGCCAGCAGCCTGGACAGCGGAGCCTACGAGCAGTACTTC CASSLDSGAYEQYF
TRBJ2-7 . TRBV11-2 . TGTGCCAGCAGCACTGACAGGCGCTACGAGCAGTACTTC CASSTDRRYEQYF
TRBJ1-2 . TRBV18 . TGTGCCAGCTCACCACCGTCGTCTAACTATGGCTACACCTTC CASSPPSSNYGYTF
TRBJ2-7 . TRBV5-4 . TGTGCCAGCAGCTTGGAGGCACCCGAGCAGTACTTC CASSLEAPEQYF
TRBJ2-3 few TRBV11-3 TRBD1 TGTGCCAGCAGCTCACGGGGACAGAACACAGATACGCAGTATTTT CASSSRGQNTDTQYF
TRBJ2-1 few TRBV15 . TGTGCCACCAGCAAACAGAATCTTTTTATAGGGCCGTTCTTC CATSKQNLFIGPFF
TRBJ1-2 . TRBV28 . TGTGCCAGCAGCCCGAAGGGCTATGGCTACACCTTC CASSPKGYGYTF
TRBJ2-3 few TRBV25-1 TRBD2 TGTGCCAGCAGTGAACCCCGGGGGGGCGGATCAACGCAGTATTTT CASSEPRGGGSTQYF
TRBJ1-1 . TRBV7-3 . TGTGCCAGCAGCGCCGAAAGGGGAGGGAGGTTGGTAAGCACTGAAGCTTTCTTT CASSAERGGRLVSTEAFF